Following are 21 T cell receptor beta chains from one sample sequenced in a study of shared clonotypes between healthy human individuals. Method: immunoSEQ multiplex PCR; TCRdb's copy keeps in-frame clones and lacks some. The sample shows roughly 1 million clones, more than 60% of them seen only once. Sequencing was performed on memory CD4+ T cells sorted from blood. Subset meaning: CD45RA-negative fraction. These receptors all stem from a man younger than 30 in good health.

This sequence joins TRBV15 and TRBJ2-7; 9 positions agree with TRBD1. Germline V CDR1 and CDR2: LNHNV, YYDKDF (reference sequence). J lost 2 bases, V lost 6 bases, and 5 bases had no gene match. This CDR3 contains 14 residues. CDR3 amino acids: CATSRTGETYEQYF. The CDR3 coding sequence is TGTGCCACCAGTAGGACAGGGGAAACCTACGAGCAGTACTTC.

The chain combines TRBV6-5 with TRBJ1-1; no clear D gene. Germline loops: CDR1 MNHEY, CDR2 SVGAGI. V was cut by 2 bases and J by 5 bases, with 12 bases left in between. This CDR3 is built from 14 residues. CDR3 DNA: TGTGCCAGCAGTTACGGGCAGGCTGAGACTGAAGCTTTCTTT. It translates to CASSYGQAETEAFF.

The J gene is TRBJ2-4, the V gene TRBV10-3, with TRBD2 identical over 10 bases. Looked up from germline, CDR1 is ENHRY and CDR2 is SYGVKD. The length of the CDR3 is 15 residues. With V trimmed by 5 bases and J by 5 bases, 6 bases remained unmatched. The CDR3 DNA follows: TGTGCCATCAGTCAAGCGGGAGGGCCGCAAAACATTCAGTACTTC. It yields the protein CAISQAGGPQNIQYF.

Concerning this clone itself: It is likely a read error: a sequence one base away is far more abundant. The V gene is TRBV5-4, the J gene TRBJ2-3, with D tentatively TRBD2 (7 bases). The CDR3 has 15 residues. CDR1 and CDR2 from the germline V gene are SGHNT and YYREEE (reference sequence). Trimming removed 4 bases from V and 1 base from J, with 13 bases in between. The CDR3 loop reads CASSPDGGRTDTQYF. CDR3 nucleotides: TGTGCCAGCAGCCCGGACGGGGGGCGCACAGATACGCAGTATTTT.

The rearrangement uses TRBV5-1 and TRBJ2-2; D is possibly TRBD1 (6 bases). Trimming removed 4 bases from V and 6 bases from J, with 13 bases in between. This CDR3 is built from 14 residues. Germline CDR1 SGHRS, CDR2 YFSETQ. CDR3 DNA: TGCGCCAGCAGCGCACGACAGGTCGCCGGGGAGCTGTTTTTT. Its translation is CASSARQVAGELFF.

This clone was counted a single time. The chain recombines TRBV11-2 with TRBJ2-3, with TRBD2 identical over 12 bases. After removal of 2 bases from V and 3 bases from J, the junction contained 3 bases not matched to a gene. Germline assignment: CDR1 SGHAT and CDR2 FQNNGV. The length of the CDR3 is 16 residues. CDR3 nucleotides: TGTGCCAGCAGCTTACTAGCGGGGGGGCTTACAGATACGCAGTATTTT. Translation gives CASSLLAGGLTDTQYF.

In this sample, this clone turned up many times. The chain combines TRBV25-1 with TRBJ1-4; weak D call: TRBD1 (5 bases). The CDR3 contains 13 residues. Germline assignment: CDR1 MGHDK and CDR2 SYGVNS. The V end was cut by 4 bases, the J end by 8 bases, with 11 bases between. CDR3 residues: CASSVAGREKLFF. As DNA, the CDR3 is TGTGCCAGCAGTGTAGCAGGGCGGGAAAAACTGTTTTTT. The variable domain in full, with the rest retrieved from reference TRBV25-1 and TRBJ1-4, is EADIYQTPRYLVIGTGKKITLECSQTMGHDKMYWYQQDPGMELHLIHYSYGVNSTEKGDLSSESTVSRIRTEHFPLTLESARPSHTSQYLCASSVAGREKLFFGSGTQLSVL.

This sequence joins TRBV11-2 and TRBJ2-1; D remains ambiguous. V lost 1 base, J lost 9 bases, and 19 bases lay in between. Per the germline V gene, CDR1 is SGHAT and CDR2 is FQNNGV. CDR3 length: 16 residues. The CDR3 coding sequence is TGTGCCAGCAGCTTAGCCTCCAACCCCATGACCGGTGAGCAGTTCTTC. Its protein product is CASSLASNPMTGEQFF. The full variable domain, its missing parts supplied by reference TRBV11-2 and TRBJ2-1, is EAGVAQSPRYKIIEKRQSVAFWCNPISGHATLYWYQQILGQGPKLLIQFQNNGVVDDSQLPKDRFSAERLKGVDSTLKIQPAKLEDSAVYLCASSLASNPMTGEQFFGPGTRLTVL.

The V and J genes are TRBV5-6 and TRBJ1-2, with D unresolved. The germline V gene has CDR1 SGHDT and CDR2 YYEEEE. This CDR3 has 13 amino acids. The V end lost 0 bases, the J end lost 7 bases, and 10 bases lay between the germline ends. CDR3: CASSLGGVRGYTF. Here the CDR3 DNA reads TGTGCCAGCAGCTTGGGAGGCGTACGTGGCTACACCTTC.

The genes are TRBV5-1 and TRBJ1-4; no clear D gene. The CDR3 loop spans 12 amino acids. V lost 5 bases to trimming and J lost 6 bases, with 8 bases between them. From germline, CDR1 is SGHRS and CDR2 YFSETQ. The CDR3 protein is CASRSNDEKLFF. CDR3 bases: TGCGCCAGCAGATCTAACGATGAAAAACTGTTTTTT.

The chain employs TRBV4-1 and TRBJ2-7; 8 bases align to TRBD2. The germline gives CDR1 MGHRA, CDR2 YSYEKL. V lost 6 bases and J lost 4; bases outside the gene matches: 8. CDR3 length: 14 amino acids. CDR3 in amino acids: CASRSRTSSYEQYF. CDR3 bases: TGCGCCAGCAGATCAAGGACTAGCTCTTACGAGCAGTACTTC.

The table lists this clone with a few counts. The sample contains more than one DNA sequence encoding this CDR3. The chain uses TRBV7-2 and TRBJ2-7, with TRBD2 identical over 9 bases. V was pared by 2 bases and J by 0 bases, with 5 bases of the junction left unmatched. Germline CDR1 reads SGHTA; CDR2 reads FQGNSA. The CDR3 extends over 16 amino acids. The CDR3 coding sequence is TGTGCCAGCAGCTTACGAGCGGGGGGCAGCTCCTACGAGCAGTACTTC. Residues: CASSLRAGGSSYEQYF.

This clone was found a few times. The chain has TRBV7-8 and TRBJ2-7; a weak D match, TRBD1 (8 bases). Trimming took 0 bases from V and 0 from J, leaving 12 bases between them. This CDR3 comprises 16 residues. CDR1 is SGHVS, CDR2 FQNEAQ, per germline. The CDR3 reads CASSLAGGTGSYEQYF. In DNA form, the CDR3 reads TGTGCCAGCAGCTTAGCGGGGGGGACAGGCTCCTACGAGCAGTACTTC.

The CDR3 DNA follows: TGTGCCAGCAGCTCCCCCGAAAGGCCCGGCACAGATACGCAGTATTTT. It yields the protein CASSSPERPGTDTQYF. V and J are TRBV7-2 and TRBJ2-3, with D unresolved. The CDR3 consists of 16 residues. Germline V CDR1 and CDR2: SGHTA, FQGNSA. The ends were cut back, 4 bases at V and 1 base at J, with 15 bases in the middle.

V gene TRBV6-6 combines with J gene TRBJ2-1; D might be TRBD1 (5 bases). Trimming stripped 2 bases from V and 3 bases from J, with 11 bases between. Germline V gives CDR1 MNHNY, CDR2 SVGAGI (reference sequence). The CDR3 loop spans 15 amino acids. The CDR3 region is CASSYEGAYYNEQFF. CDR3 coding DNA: TGTGCCAGCAGTTACGAAGGGGCGTACTACAATGAGCAGTTCTTC.

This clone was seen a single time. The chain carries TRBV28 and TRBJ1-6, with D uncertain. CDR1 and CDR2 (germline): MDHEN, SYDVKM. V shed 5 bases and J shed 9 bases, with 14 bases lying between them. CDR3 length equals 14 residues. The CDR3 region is CASSLRPVTSPLHF. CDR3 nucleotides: TGTGCCAGCAGTCTTAGACCCGTGACTTCACCCCTCCACTTT.

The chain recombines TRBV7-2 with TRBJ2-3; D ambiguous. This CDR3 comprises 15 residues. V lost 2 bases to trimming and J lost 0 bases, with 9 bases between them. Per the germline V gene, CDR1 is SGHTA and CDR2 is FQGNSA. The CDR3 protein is CASSLQSTSTDTQYF. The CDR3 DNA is TGTGCCAGCAGCTTACAGTCTACTAGCACAGATACGCAGTATTTT.

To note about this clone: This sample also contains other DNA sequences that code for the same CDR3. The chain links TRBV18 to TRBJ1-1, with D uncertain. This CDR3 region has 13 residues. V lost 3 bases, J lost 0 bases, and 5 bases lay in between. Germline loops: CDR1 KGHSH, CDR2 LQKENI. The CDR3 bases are TGTGCCAGCTCACCTGACATGAACACTGAAGCTTTCTTT. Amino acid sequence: CASSPDMNTEAFF.

The CDR3 DNA is TGTGCCAGCAGTTCCCGACTAGCGGGGGGGTTGGATACGCAGTATTTT. This translates into CASSSRLAGGLDTQYF. The chain recombines TRBV6-5 with TRBJ2-3; 14 nucleotides line up with TRBD2. The J segment lost 6 bases and the V segment lost 4 bases, leaving 6 bases of the junction unmatched. CDR3 length: 16 amino acids. The germline gives CDR1 MNHEY, CDR2 SVGAGI.

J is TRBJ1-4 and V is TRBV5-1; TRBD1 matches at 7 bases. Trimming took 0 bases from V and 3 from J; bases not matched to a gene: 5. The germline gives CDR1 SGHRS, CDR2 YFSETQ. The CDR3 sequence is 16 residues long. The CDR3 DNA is TGCGCCAGCAGCTTGGATCCTACAGGGGCTAATGAAAAACTGTTTTTT. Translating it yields CASSLDPTGANEKLFF. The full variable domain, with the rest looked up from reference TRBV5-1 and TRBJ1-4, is KAGVTQTPRYLIKTRGQQVTLSCSPISGHRSVSWYQQTPGQGLQFLFEYFSETQRNKGNFPGRFSGRQFSNSRSEMNVSTLELGDSALYLCASSLDPTGANEKLFFGSGTQLSVL.

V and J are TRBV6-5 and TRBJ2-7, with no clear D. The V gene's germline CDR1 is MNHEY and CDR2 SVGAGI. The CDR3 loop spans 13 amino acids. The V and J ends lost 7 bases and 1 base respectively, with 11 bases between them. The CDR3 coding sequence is TGTGCCAGCATTGGCGCACCATCCTACGAGCAGTACTTC. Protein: CASIGAPSYEQYF.